The 27 T cell receptor beta chains given below trace back to one sample, sequenced in a study of blood T cell repertoires in COVID-19. Clones were sequenced by immunoSEQ multiplex PCR, and TCRdb holds only the in-frame ones, with some missing. The sample has 200,000 to 250,000 clones, 86% seen once. The specimen was PBMCs or T cells enriched from blood (not recorded which). These receptors were obtained from a woman aged 40 to 50 with acute COVID-19.

The chain links TRBV30 to TRBJ2-7; 7 nucleotides match TRBD1. Germline-derived CDR1 and CDR2 are GTSNPN and SVGIG (reference sequence). J lost 4 bases, V lost 2 bases, and 8 bases had no gene match. The CDR3 contains 14 residues. The CDR3 spells CAWSIPGTVYEQYV. The DNA of the CDR3 is TGTGCCTGGAGTATCCCCGGGACAGTTTACGAGCAGTACGTC.

The genes are TRBV19 and TRBJ1-5; 8 nucleotides match TRBD1. With V trimmed by 4 bases and J by 1 base, 6 bases remained unmatched. The CDR3 consists of 16 residues. Germline assignment: CDR1 LNHDA and CDR2 SQIVND (reference sequence). The CDR3 reads CASSRKRQGSNQPQHF. The CDR3 bases are TGTGCCAGTAGTAGGAAAAGACAGGGGAGCAATCAGCCCCAGCATTTT.

The V gene is TRBV5-6, the J gene TRBJ2-1, with 9 bases that match TRBD2. The CDR3 extends over 14 amino acids. Trimming at V came to 2 bases and at J to 9 bases, leaving 6 bases not matched to a gene. Germline CDR1 is SGHDT and CDR2 is YYEEEE. CDR3 region: CASSFQRGAFEQFF. In nucleotides, the CDR3 is TGTGCCAGCAGCTTTCAGCGGGGGGCTTTTGAGCAGTTCTTC. Combining the CDR3 with reference TRBV5-6 and TRBJ2-1 gives the whole variable domain DAGVTQSPTHLIKTRGQQVTLRCSPKSGHDTVSWYQQALGQGPQFIFQYYEEEERQRGNFPDRFSGHQFPNYSSELNVNALLLGDSALYLCASSFQRGAFEQFFGPGTRLTVL.

The chain carries TRBV19 and TRBJ1-5; D unresolved. The V gene lost 6 bases and the J gene lost 5 bases, with 11 bases spanning the gap. The CDR3 is made up of 13 amino acids. Germline-derived CDR1 and CDR2 are LNHDA and SQIVND (reference sequence). The CDR3 sequence is CASSYRRDQPQHF. CDR3 nucleotide sequence: TGTGCCAGTAGCTACCGACGGGATCAGCCCCAGCATTTT.

The chain links TRBV7-9 to TRBJ2-1; 10 bases align to TRBD2. With V trimmed by 7 bases and J by 0 bases, 6 bases remained unmatched. CDR3 length: 16 amino acids. Germline-derived CDR1 and CDR2 are SEHNR and FQNEAQ (reference sequence). The CDR3: CASTTLAGSSYNEQFF. DNA of the CDR3: TGTGCCAGCACCACACTAGCGGGGAGCTCCTACAATGAGCAGTTCTTC.

The chain employs TRBV7-8 and TRBJ1-5, with 7 bases that match TRBD1. The germline V gene encodes CDR1 SGHVS and CDR2 FQNEAQ. The CDR3 length is 16 residues. Losses at the gene ends were 1 base for V and 2 bases for J; bases not matched to a gene: 5. This chain's CDR3 is CASSLGTGVGNQPQHF. For the CDR3, the DNA is TGTGCCAGCAGCTTAGGTACAGGGGTTGGCAATCAGCCCCAGCATTTT.

The gene calls are TRBV30 and TRBJ2-5; TRBD2 matches 15 bases. CDR1 is GTSNPN, CDR2 SVGIG, per germline (reference sequence). Germline trimming cut 2 bases from V and 2 bases from J; bases unmatched to any gene: 3. This CDR3 contains 16 residues. Here the CDR3 reads CAWSTGLAGGQETQYF. Here the CDR3 DNA reads TGTGCCTGGAGTACGGGACTAGCGGGGGGTCAAGAGACCCAGTACTTC.

The chain couples TRBV4-3 to TRBJ1-2; D unresolved. CDR3 size: 17 residues. The V gene's germline CDR1 is LGHNA and CDR2 YSLEER. V lost 1 base to trimming and J lost 0 bases, with 15 bases between them. The CDR3 loop reads CASSQGGSGGANYGYTF. CDR3 DNA sequence: TGCGCCAGCAGCCAAGGGGGTTCCGGAGGAGCTAACTATGGCTACACCTTC.

The J gene is TRBJ1-1, the V gene TRBV5-1; TRBD1 might be the D (5 bases). This CDR3 is built from 16 residues. Trimming took off 5 bases at V and 5 bases at J, with 22 bases between the two ends. The germline V gene encodes CDR1 SGHRS and CDR2 YFSETQ. The CDR3 is CASSPATQVRKTEAFF. The CDR3 DNA is TGCGCCAGCAGTCCTGCCACACAGGTGAGGAAGACTGAAGCTTTCTTT.

V and J are TRBV19 and TRBJ1-1; no clear D. V was shortened by 1 base and J by 7 bases, with 10 bases between the two germline ends. This CDR3 has 13 residues. Germline CDR1 LNHDA, CDR2 SQIVND (reference sequence). This chain's CDR3 is CASSIGAGVEAFF. CDR3 bases: TGTGCCAGTAGTATAGGGGCCGGGGTTGAAGCTTTCTTT.

The chain is built from TRBV6-5 and TRBJ2-7; possibly TRBD2 for D (6 bases). V was cut by 0 bases and J by 2 bases, with 14 bases left in between. The length of the CDR3 is 16 residues. The V gene's germline CDR1 is MNHEY and CDR2 SVGAGI. As DNA, the CDR3 is TGTGCCAGCAGTTACTCTCGGGGGAGAAGACCCTACGAGCAGTACTTC. This encodes CASSYSRGRRPYEQYF.

As regards this clone: Other DNA sequences in the sample encode the same CDR3. Written as DNA, the CDR3 is TGTGCCAGCAGTCCACAGGGGGGCTCTAACTATGGCTACACCTTC. This codes for CASSPQGGSNYGYTF. The rearrangement joins TRBV6-5 to TRBJ1-2; 8 nucleotides match TRBD1. V lost 5 bases and J lost 0; bases outside the gene matches: 5. There are 15 residues in the CDR3. CDR1 is MNHEY, CDR2 SVGAGI, per germline.

This clone was seen only once. The chain employs TRBV7-9 and TRBJ2-3, with D uncertain. Trimming took off 5 bases at V and 3 bases at J, with 3 bases between the two ends. Germline V lookup: CDR1 SEHNR, CDR2 FQNEAQ (reference sequence). The CDR3 has 11 amino acids. The CDR3 sequence: CASSPTDTQYF. The CDR3 region has the DNA TGTGCCAGCAGCCCAACAGATACGCAGTATTTT.

This clone appeared a single time. DNA for the CDR3: TGTGCCAGCAGCGTCGGCGGCAGCGCTGAAGCTTTCTTT. This codes for CASSVGGSAEAFF. The J gene is TRBJ1-1, the V gene TRBV9; D is unclear. Germline assignment: CDR1 SGDLS and CDR2 YYNGEE. The CDR3 sequence is 13 residues long. The V end lost 2 bases, the J end lost 6 bases, and 11 bases lay between the germline ends.

CDR3 nucleotide sequence: TGTGCCAGCAGTGGTAGACAGGGCAATCAGCCCCAGCATTTT. The encoded protein is CASSGRQGNQPQHF. The rearrangement joins TRBV2 to TRBJ1-5, with D maybe TRBD1 (6 bases). Trimming removed 4 bases at V and 2 bases at J, with 9 bases between. The CDR3 has 14 amino acids. The germline CDR1 and CDR2 sequences are SNHLY and FYNNEI.

The chain uses TRBV29-1 and TRBJ2-7; the match to TRBD1 covers 8 bases. The length of the CDR3 is 12 residues. Germline V gene lookup returns CDR1 SQVTM and CDR2 ANQGSEA. V lost 6 bases and J lost 6; bases outside the gene matches: 7. Written as DNA, the CDR3 is TGCAGCGTCCATGACAGGGGCAGCGAGCAGTACGTC. It translates to CSVHDRGSEQYV.

This chain links TRBV7-9 with TRBJ1-1; possibly TRBD1 for D (6 bases). The V end lost 4 bases, the J end lost 0 bases, and 12 bases lay between the germline ends. The CDR3 is made up of 15 amino acids. The germline V gene has CDR1 SEHNR and CDR2 FQNEAQ (reference sequence). CDR3: CASSSDSIMNTEAFF. DNA for the CDR3: TGTGCCAGCAGCTCGGACAGTATAATGAACACTGAAGCTTTCTTT.

The genes are TRBV24-1 and TRBJ1-4; no clear D gene. CDR1 and CDR2 from the germline V gene are KGHDR and SFDVKD. This CDR3 has 16 amino acids. Trimming cost V 5 bases and J 2 bases, with 14 bases left between them. The chain's CDR3 is CATSGSGSGTNEKLFF. CDR3 sequence (DNA): TGTGCCACCAGTGGATCGGGGTCTGGGACTAATGAAAAACTGTTTTTT.

The rearrangement joins TRBV29-1 to TRBJ1-6; no clear D gene. V gave up 4 bases and J gave up 10 bases, with 14 bases separating them. Germline CDR1 SQVTM, CDR2 ANQGSEA. The CDR3 runs 13 residues. This chain's CDR3 is CSVVDAANSPLHF. For the CDR3, the DNA is TGCAGCGTTGTTGATGCTGCTAACTCACCCCTCCACTTT.

This clone appeared a few times. The CDR3 DNA reads TGTGCCAGCAGCAAAGCTAATCCAGGGTCTGAAGCTTTCTTT. Translating gives CASSKANPGSEAFF. The chain joins TRBV21-1 to TRBJ1-1; TRBD1, the D gene given by the table, was not confirmed from the DNA. TRBV21-1 is listed as a pseudogene. The CDR3 has 14 residues.

The V call is TRBV27, the J call TRBJ1-6; D may be TRBD1 (6 bases). The CDR3 has 14 amino acids. V was trimmed by 4 bases and J by 10 bases, leaving 14 bases between them. Germline lookup yields CDR1 MNHEY and CDR2 SMNVEV (reference sequence). The CDR3 DNA follows: TGTGCCAGCAGTTCCGACAGGATGATCTCACCCCTCCACTTT. Protein: CASSSDRMISPLHF.

The chain couples TRBV5-5 to TRBJ2-7, with D uncertain. V was cut by 3 bases and J by 0 bases, with 10 bases left in between. Looked up from germline, CDR1 is SGHKS and CDR2 is YYEKEE (reference sequence). There are 14 residues in the CDR3. The CDR3 is CASSSPSRSYEQYF. DNA of the CDR3: TGTGCCAGCAGCTCTCCTTCTCGCTCCTACGAGCAGTACTTC.

V and J are TRBV9 and TRBJ1-2; the match to TRBD1 covers 9 bases. V dropped 3 bases and J dropped 7; count of bases not matched to a gene: 7. Per germline, CDR1 SGDLS and CDR2 YYNGEE. This CDR3 is 14 amino acids long. DNA of the CDR3: TGTGCCAGCAGCGGGTTAACAGGGGGCACTGGCTACACCTTC. Amino acid sequence: CASSGLTGGTGYTF.

This rearrangement joins TRBV3-1 (or the pseudogene TRBV3-2) to TRBJ2-5; 7 bases match TRBD2. V was pared by 0 bases and J by 2 bases, with 12 bases of the junction left unmatched. This CDR3 is 18 amino acids long. Germline values: CDR1 LGHDT, CDR2 YNNKEL (reference sequence). The chain's CDR3 is CASSQDLGAGVHQETQYF. CDR3 DNA sequence: TGTGCCAGCAGCCAAGATCTCGGGGCGGGGGTGCATCAAGAGACCCAGTACTTC.

The chain combines TRBV12-5 with TRBJ1-1; D perhaps matches TRBD1 (5 bases). This CDR3 has 15 amino acids. CDR1 and CDR2 (germline): LGHNT, FRNRAP. V shed 0 bases and J shed 5 bases, with 13 bases lying between them. The CDR3 sequence is CASGLVHGGVTEAFF. The DNA for the CDR3 is TGTGCTAGTGGTTTGGTACATGGAGGGGTAACTGAAGCTTTCTTT.

The J gene is TRBJ2-1, the V gene TRBV2, with a tentative D call TRBD1 (5 bases). The germline CDR1 and CDR2 sequences are SNHLY and FYNNEI. The CDR3 length is 14 residues. The ends were cut back, 7 bases at V and 0 bases at J, with 10 bases in the middle. The CDR3 nucleotides read TGTGCCAGCACGGACACCAGCTCCTACAATGAGCAGTTCTTC. This codes for CASTDTSSYNEQFF.

The table lists this clone with a few counts. The chain is built from TRBV19 and TRBJ1-4; 7 bases line up with TRBD1. V was pared by 5 bases and J by 2 bases, with 11 bases of the junction left unmatched. CDR1 and CDR2 from the germline V gene are LNHDA and SQIVND (reference sequence). The CDR3 sequence is 17 residues long. In DNA form, the CDR3 reads TGTGCCAGTAGTGGACAGGTTATAGATAGGACTAATGAAAAACTGTTTTTT. It translates to CASSGQVIDRTNEKLFF. The complete variable domain, with remaining parts taken from reference TRBV19 and TRBJ1-4, reads DGGITQSPKYLFRKEGQNVTLSCEQNLNHDAMYWYRQDPGQGLRLIYYSQIVNDFQKGDIAEGYSVSREKKESFPLTVTSAQKNPTAFYLCASSGQVIDRTNEKLFFGSGTQLSVL.